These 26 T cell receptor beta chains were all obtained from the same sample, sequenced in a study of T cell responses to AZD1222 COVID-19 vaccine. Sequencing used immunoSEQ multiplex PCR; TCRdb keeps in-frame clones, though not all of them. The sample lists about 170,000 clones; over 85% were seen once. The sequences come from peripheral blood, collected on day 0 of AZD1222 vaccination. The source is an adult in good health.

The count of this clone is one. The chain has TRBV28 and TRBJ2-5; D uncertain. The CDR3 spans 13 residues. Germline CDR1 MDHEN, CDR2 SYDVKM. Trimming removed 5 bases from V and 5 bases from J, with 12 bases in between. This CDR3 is CASSPPMRETQYF. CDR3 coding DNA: TGTGCCAGCAGTCCTCCGATGAGGGAGACCCAGTACTTC.

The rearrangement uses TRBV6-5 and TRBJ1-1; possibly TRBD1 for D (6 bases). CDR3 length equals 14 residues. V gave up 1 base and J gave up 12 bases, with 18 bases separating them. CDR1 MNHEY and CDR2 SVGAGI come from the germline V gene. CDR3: CASSYYPRMGASFF. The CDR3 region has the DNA TGTGCCAGCAGTTACTACCCCCGGATGGGGGCGTCTTTCTTT.

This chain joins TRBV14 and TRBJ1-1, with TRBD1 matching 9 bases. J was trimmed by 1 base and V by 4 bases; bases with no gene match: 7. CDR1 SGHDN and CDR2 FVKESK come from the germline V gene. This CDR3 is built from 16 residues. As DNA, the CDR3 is TGTGCCAGCAGCCGCGGGACAGGGAGAAAGAACACTGAAGCTTTCTTT. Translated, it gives CASSRGTGRKNTEAFF.

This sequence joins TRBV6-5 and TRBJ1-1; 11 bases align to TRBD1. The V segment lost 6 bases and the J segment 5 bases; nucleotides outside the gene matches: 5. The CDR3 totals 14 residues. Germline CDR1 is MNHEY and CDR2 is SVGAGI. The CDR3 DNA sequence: TGTGCCAGCAGACTGGACAGGGGGCGGACTGAAGCTTTCTTT. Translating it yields CASRLDRGRTEAFF.

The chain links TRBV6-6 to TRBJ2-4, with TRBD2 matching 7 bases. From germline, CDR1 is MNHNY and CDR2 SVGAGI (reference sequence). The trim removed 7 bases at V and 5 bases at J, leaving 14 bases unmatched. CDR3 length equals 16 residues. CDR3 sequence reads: CASNTPSSGPQNIQYF. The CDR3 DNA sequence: TGTGCCAGCAATACCCCATCTAGCGGACCCCAAAACATTCAGTACTTC.

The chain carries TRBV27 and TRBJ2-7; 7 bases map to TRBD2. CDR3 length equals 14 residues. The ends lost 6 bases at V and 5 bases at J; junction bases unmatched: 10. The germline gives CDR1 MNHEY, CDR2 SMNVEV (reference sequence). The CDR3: CASSPRGGSDEQYF. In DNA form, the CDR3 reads TGTGCCAGCAGCCCCAGAGGCGGGAGTGACGAGCAGTACTTC.

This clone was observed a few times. The CDR3 spells CASREEYSNQPQHF. The CDR3 bases are TGTGCCAGCAGGGAGGAGTATAGCAATCAGCCCCAGCATTTT. The J gene is TRBJ1-5, the V gene TRBV28; D gene unclear. This CDR3 has 14 residues. V lost 6 bases and J lost 0, with 9 bases in between. Germline CDR1 reads MDHEN; CDR2 reads SYDVKM.

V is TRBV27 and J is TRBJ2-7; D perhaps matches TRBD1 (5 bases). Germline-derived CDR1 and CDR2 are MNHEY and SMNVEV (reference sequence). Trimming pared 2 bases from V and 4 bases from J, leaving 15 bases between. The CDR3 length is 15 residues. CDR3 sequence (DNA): TGTGCCAGCAGTTTAAAAGGCAGGGTGGGGTACGAGCAGTACTTC. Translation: CASSLKGRVGYEQYF.

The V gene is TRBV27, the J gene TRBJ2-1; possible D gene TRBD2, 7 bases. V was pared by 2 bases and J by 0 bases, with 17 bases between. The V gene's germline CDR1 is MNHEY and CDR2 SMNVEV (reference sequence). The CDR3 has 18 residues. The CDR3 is CASSLGSLAGASYNEQFF. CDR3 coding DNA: TGTGCCAGCAGTTTAGGGTCCTTGGCGGGGGCCTCCTACAATGAGCAGTTCTTC.

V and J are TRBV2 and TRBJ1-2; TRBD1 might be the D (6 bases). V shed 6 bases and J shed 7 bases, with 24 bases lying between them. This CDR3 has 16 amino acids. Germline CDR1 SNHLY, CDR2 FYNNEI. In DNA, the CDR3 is TGTGCCAGCAGACCCCCCCGGGACACCCTATCGGCTGGCTACACCTTC. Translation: CASRPPRDTLSAGYTF. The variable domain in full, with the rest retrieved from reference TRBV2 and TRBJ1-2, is EPEVTQTPSHQVTQMGQEVILRCVPISNHLYFYWYRQILGQKVEFLVSFYNNEISEKSEIFDDQFSVERPDGSNFTLKIRSTKLEDSAMYFCASRPPRDTLSAGYTFGSGTRLTVV.

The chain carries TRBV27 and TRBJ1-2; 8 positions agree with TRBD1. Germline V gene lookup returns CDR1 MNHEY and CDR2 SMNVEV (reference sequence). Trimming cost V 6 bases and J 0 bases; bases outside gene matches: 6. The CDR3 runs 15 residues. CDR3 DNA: TGTGCCAGCAGACAGACAGGGGCTTCTAACTATGGCTACACCTTC. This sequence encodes CASRQTGASNYGYTF.

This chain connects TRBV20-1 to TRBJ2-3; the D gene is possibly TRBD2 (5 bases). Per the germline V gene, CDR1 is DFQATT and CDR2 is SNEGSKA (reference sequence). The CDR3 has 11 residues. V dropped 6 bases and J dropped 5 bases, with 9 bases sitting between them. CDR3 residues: CSARGGDTQYF. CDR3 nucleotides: TGCAGTGCCCGCGGAGGAGATACGCAGTATTTT.

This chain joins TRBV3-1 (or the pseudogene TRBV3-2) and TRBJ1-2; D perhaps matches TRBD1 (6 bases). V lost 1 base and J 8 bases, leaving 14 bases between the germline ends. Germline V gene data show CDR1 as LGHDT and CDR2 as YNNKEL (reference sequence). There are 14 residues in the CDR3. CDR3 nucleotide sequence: TGTGCCAGCAGCCAAGCCCCAGGGGTCGGGGGCTACACCTTC. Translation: CASSQAPGVGGYTF.

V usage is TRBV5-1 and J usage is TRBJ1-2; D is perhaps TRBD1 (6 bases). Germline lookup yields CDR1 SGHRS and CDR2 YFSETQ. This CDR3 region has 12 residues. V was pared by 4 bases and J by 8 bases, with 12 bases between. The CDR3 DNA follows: TGCGCCAGCAGCACTGGACAGACCGGCTACACCTTC. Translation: CASSTGQTGYTF.

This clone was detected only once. The DNA of the CDR3 is TGTGCCAGCTCACCTGGACAGGGGGCCTACGAGCAGTACTTC. Amino acids: CASSPGQGAYEQYF. The chain links TRBV18 to TRBJ2-7, with 10 bases aligning to TRBD1. V shed 3 bases and J 2 bases; nucleotides not matched to a gene: 1. This CDR3 contains 14 residues. Germline lookup yields CDR1 KGHSH and CDR2 LQKENI.

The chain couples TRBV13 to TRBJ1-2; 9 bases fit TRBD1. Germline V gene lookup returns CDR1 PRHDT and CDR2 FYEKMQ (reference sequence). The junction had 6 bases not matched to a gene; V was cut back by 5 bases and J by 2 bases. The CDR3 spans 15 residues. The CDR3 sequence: CASSVTGTGNYGYTF. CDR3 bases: TGTGCCAGCAGCGTCACCGGGACAGGGAACTATGGCTACACCTTC.

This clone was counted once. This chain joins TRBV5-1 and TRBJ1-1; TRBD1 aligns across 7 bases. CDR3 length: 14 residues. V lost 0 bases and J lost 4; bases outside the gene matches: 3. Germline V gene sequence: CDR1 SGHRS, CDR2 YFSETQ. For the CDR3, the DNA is TGCGCCAGCAGCTTGGGGAGGGACAGCACTGAAGCTTTCTTT. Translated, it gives CASSLGRDSTEAFF.

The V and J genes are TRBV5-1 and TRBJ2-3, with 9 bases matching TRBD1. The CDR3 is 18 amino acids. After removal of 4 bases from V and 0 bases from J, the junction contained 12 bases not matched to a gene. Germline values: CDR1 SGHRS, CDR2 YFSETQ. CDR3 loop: CASSAGQGLGFSTDTQYF. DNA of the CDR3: TGCGCCAGCAGCGCGGGACAGGGTTTGGGGTTTAGCACAGATACGCAGTATTTT.

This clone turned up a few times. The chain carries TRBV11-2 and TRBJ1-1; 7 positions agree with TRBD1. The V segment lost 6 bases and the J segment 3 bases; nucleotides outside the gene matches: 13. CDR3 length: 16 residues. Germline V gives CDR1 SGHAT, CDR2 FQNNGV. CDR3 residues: CASSFPTGRGHTEAFF. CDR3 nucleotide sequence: TGTGCCAGCAGTTTCCCCACGGGAAGGGGGCACACTGAAGCTTTCTTT. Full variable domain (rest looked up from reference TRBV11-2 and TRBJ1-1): EAGVAQSPRYKIIEKRQSVAFWCNPISGHATLYWYQQILGQGPKLLIQFQNNGVVDDSQLPKDRFSAERLKGVDSTLKIQPAKLEDSAVYLCASSFPTGRGHTEAFFGQGTRLTVV.

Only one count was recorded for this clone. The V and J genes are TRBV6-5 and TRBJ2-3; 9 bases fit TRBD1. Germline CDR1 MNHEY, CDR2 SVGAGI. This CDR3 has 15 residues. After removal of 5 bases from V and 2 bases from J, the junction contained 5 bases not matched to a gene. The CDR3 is CASSRTGGVTDTQYF. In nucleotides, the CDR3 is TGTGCCAGCAGTAGAACAGGGGGCGTCACAGATACGCAGTATTTT.

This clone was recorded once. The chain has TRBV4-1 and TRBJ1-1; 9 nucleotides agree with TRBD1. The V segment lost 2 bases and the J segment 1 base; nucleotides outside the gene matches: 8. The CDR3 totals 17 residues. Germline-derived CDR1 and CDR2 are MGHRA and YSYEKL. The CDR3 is CASSQLDRGMGNTEAFF. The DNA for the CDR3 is TGCGCCAGCAGCCAATTGGACAGGGGAATGGGGAACACTGAAGCTTTCTTT.

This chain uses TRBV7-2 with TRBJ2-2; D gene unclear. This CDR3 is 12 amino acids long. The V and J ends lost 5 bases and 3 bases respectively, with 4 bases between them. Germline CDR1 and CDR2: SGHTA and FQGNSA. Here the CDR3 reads CASSPYTGELFF. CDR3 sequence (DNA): TGTGCCAGCAGCCCATACACCGGGGAGCTGTTTTTT.

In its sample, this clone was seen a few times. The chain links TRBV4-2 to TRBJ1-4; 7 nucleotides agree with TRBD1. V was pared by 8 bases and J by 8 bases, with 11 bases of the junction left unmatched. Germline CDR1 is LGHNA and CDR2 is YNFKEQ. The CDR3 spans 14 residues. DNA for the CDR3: TGTGCCAGCCAGCCTCTGACAGGGCAAGAAAAACTGTTTTTT. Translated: CASQPLTGQEKLFF.

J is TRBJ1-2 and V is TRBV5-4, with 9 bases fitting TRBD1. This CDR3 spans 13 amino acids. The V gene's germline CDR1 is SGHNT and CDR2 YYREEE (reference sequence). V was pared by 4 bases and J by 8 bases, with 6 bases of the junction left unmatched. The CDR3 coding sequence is TGTGCCAGCAGCCCTCGACAGGGGGAAGGCTACACCTTC. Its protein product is CASSPRQGEGYTF.

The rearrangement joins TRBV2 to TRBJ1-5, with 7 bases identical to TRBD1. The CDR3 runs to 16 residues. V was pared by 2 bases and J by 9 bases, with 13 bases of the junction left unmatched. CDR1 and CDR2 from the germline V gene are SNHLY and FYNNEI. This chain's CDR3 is CASSEPTGLLGRPQHF. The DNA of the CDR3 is TGTGCCAGCAGTGAACCGACAGGGCTTTTGGGACGGCCCCAGCATTTT. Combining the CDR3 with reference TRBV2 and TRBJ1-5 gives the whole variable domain EPEVTQTPSHQVTQMGQEVILRCVPISNHLYFYWYRQILGQKVEFLVSFYNNEISEKSEIFDDQFSVERPDGSNFTLKIRSTKLEDSAMYFCASSEPTGLLGRPQHFGDGTRLSIL.

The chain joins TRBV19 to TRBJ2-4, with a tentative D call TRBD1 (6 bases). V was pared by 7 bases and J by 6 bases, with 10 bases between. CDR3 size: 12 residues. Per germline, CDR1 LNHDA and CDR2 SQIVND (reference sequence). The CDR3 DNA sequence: TGTGCCAGTACCGGGACAACAAACATTCAGTACTTC. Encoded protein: CASTGTTNIQYF.